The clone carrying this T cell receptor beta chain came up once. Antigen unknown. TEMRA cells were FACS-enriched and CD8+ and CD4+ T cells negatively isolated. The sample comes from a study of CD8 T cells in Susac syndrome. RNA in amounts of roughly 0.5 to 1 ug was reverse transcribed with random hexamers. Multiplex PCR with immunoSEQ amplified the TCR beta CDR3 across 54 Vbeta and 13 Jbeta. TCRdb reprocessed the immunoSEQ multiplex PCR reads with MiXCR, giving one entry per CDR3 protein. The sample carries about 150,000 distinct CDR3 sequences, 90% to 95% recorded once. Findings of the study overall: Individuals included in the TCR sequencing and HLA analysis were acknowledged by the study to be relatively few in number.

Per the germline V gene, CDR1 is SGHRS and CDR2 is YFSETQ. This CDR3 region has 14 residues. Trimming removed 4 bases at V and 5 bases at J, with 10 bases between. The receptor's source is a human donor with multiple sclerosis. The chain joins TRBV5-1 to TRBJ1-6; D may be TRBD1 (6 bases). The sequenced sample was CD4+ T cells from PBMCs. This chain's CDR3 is CASSPGQNNSPLHF. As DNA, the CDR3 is TGCGCCAGCAGCCCCGGACAGAATAATTCACCCCTCCACTTT.